This T cell receptor (beta chain) comes out of a study of cytomegalovirus exposure and HLA in healthy donors. General observations from the study: Listed as cytomegalovirus-associated were 164 TCR beta chains.

Germline-derived CDR1 and CDR2 are SGHTA and FQGNSA. This CDR3 is built from 14 residues. The junction had 6 bases not matched to a gene; V was cut back by 4 bases and J by 4 bases. Assay: immunoSEQ multiplex PCR; the TCRdb copy retains only in-frame clones and omits some. Of more than 95,000 clones in the sample, about 91% were seen once. A remark on this clone: Its antigen is not identified.

Sequencing used PBMCs. The chain combines TRBV7-2 with TRBJ2-5; 7 positions agree with TRBD1. The TCR sequence derives from a woman younger than 35 in good health and CMV-seronegative. The CDR3 DNA reads as TGTGCCAGCAGCTCACAGGGGATTGCAGAGACCCAGTACTTC. It translates to CASSSQGIAETQYF.